This entry lists 13 T cell receptor beta chains sequenced from one sample in a study of OX40 agonist ivuxolimab in advanced cancers. TCRdb's table, derived via immunoSEQ multiplex PCR, lists solely in-frame clones and lacks some. The sample yields about 70,000 clones, about four fifths seen once. The sample was CD4+ or CD8+ T cells sorted from blood, taken in a trial of the OX40 agonist ivuxolimab. These receptors originate from an adult with an advanced solid tumor such as melanoma, head and neck, liver or kidney cancer.

DNA of the CDR3: TGTGCCAGCTCACCACGGGATACAGGGCCTGGCACTGAAGCTTTCTTT. Its translation: CASSPRDTGPGTEAFF. The chain joins TRBV18 to TRBJ1-1, with a possible D match to TRBD1 (6 bases). Germline loops: CDR1 KGHSH, CDR2 LQKENI. The CDR3 consists of 16 residues. V shed 1 base and J shed 4 bases, with 16 bases lying between them. Full variable domain (missing parts from reference TRBV18 and TRBJ1-1): NAGVMQNPRHLVRRRGQEARLRCSPMKGHSHVYWYRQLPEEGLKFMVYLQKENIIDESGMPKERFSAEFPKEGPSILRIQQVVRGDSAAYFCASSPRDTGPGTEAFFGQGTRLTVV.

V gene TRBV5-1 combines with J gene TRBJ2-5; 11 bases agree with TRBD2. Germline V gives CDR1 SGHRS, CDR2 YFSETQ. With 2 bases clipped from V and 0 bases from J, the junction kept 3 bases outside the gene matches. The CDR3 extends over 16 amino acids. The CDR3 DNA reads TGCGCCAGCAGCTTCTCGACTAGCGGGGACCAAGAGACCCAGTACTTC. This codes for CASSFSTSGDQETQYF. Full variable domain (missing parts from reference TRBV5-1 and TRBJ2-5): KAGVTQTPRYLIKTRGQQVTLSCSPISGHRSVSWYQQTPGQGLQFLFEYFSETQRNKGNFPGRFSGRQFSNSRSEMNVSTLELGDSALYLCASSFSTSGDQETQYFGPGTRLLVL.

This clone was recorded only once. The chain couples TRBV19 to TRBJ2-5; the D gene is possibly TRBD2 (5 bases). The V and J ends lost 3 bases and 4 bases respectively, with 9 bases between them. CDR1 and CDR2 from the germline V gene are LNHDA and SQIVND (reference sequence). CDR3 size: 13 residues. The CDR3 nucleotides are TGTGCCAGTAGTATGAGGGAGCCAGAGACCCAGTACTTC. It yields the protein CASSMREPETQYF.

V gene TRBV6-5 combines with J gene TRBJ1-2; TRBD1 matches at 7 bases. The CDR3 extends over 15 amino acids. Germline V gene lookup returns CDR1 MNHEY and CDR2 SVGAGI. The J segment lost 4 bases and the V segment lost 0 bases, leaving 5 bases of the junction unmatched. CDR3 coding DNA: TGTGCCAGCAGTTACTCGACAGGGCGAACCTATGGCTACACCTTC. Translated, it gives CASSYSTGRTYGYTF.

This clone was picked up a small number of times. The chain is built from TRBV7-2 and TRBJ2-7, with TRBD2 identical over 7 bases. The J segment lost 3 bases and the V segment lost 5 bases, leaving 4 bases of the junction unmatched. In germline, CDR1 is SGHTA, CDR2 FQGNSA. The CDR3 is 13 amino acids. This CDR3 reads CASSLTSLYEQYF. The CDR3 DNA sequence: TGTGCCAGCAGCCTGACTAGCCTCTACGAGCAGTACTTC.

This chain joins TRBV7-2 and TRBJ2-7; 11 bases are a match to TRBD2. This CDR3 contains 15 residues. Looked up from germline, CDR1 is SGHTA and CDR2 is FQGNSA. V lost 1 base, J lost 3 bases, and 2 bases stayed unmatched. CDR3 coding DNA: TGTGCCAGCAGCTTAGGAACTAGCGGGGGCTACGAGCAGTACTTC. It yields the protein CASSLGTSGGYEQYF.

CDR3 amino acids: CASSHTRGQGTEQYF. The CDR3 DNA is TGTGCCAGCAGCCACACCCGGGGACAGGGAACCGAGCAGTACTTC. The J gene is TRBJ2-7, the V gene TRBV7-8; TRBD1 matches 9 bases. V trimming: 5 bases; J trimming: 6 bases; junction bases outside the gene matches: 11. CDR1 SGHVS and CDR2 FQNEAQ come from the germline V gene. CDR3 length: 15 residues.

The sample holds a few counts of this clone. The chain joins TRBV19 to TRBJ1-5; unclear D gene. The CDR3 covers 15 residues. Germline CDR1 is LNHDA and CDR2 is SQIVND (reference sequence). The V end lost 6 bases, the J end lost 2 bases, and 14 bases lay between the germline ends. CDR3 amino acids: CASRIHVQRNQPQHF. In DNA form, the CDR3 reads TGTGCCAGTAGAATACATGTCCAGCGCAATCAGCCCCAGCATTTT. Complete variable domain (other parts from reference TRBV19 and TRBJ1-5): DGGITQSPKYLFRKEGQNVTLSCEQNLNHDAMYWYRQDPGQGLRLIYYSQIVNDFQKGDIAEGYSVSREKKESFPLTVTSAQKNPTAFYLCASRIHVQRNQPQHFGDGTRLSIL.

This chain joins TRBV6-1 and TRBJ2-1, with 10 nucleotides matching TRBD2. V shed 11 bases, J shed 6 bases, and the junction held 7 bases outside the gene matches. Germline V gene lookup returns CDR1 MNHNS and CDR2 SASEGT. CDR3 size: 13 residues. CDR3 nucleotide sequence: TGTGCCTGTCGAAGCGGGGGGGCCAATGAGCAGTTCTTC. It is translated as CACRSGGANEQFF.

This chain connects TRBV11-2 to TRBJ1-1, with D maybe TRBD1 (6 bases). Trimming cost V 5 bases and J 2 bases, with 15 bases left between them. Germline CDR1 and CDR2: SGHAT and FQNNGV. The CDR3 runs 15 residues. In DNA, the CDR3 is TGTGCCAGCAGCGTTCGACAGGAGATAAACACTGAAGCTTTCTTT. Amino acid sequence: CASSVRQEINTEAFF.

The J gene is TRBJ2-7, the V gene TRBV5-1; 8 bases fit TRBD1. Germline V gene sequence: CDR1 SGHRS, CDR2 YFSETQ. J was trimmed by 13 bases and V by 2 bases; bases with no gene match: 5. The CDR3 sequence is 11 residues long. The CDR3 DNA reads TGCGCCAGCAGCTTTGAGGACAGGGAATACTTC. Amino acids: CASSFEDREYF.

In this sample, this clone turned up a few times. The rearrangement uses TRBV7-6 and TRBJ1-4; a weak D match, TRBD1 (6 bases). V was shortened by 1 base and J by 4 bases, with 10 bases between the two germline ends. The germline V gene has CDR1 SGHVS and CDR2 FNYEAQ. The CDR3 runs 15 residues. For the CDR3, the DNA is TGTGCCAGCAGCTTAGTTTCAGGGGTTAATGAAAAACTGTTTTTT. It specifies CASSLVSGVNEKLFF.

The chain couples TRBV5-1 to TRBJ2-1; D remains ambiguous. This CDR3 is 12 amino acids long. The germline V gene encodes CDR1 SGHRS and CDR2 YFSETQ. Deletions cut 7 bases from V and 6 bases from J, with 11 bases between. CDR3 nucleotides: TGCGCCAGCGGCACCGGGTTCAATGAGCAGTTCTTC. It codes for CASGTGFNEQFF.